Included here is one T cell receptor beta chain sequence, with context. The target antigen is unknown. The PCR contained 60 Vbeta and 13 Jbeta primers. Produced via immunoSEQ multiplex PCR; TCRdb's table is partial and in-frame only. The data hold roughly 71,000 clones, with around 80% observed a single time. CDR1 is SGHRS and CDR2 is YFSETQ in the germline V gene. Trimming left V 0 bases short and J 2 bases short, with 10 bases between. This CDR3 spans 15 amino acids. These data originate in a study of cytomegalovirus exposure and HLA in healthy donors. Study-wide results and limits: 150 or so TCR beta chains were listed as cytomegalovirus-associated. The authors reported that TCR beta sequences could predict HLA-A and HLA-B alleles. These predictions were accurate for most subjects in the first cohort. V segments that were indistinguishable, TRBV6-2 and TRBV6-3 among them, were omitted from analysis.

The V and J genes are TRBV5-1 and TRBJ2-3; D call uncertain. The TCR originated in a girl aged 10 to 17 in good health and CMV-seropositive. The specimen sequenced was PBMCs. The CDR3: CASSLEGTATDTQYF. The CDR3 DNA sequence: TGCGCCAGCAGCTTGGAAGGAACAGCCACAGATACGCAGTATTTT. The full variable domain, rest sourced from reference TRBV5-1 and TRBJ2-3, is KAGVTQTPRYLIKTRGQQVTLSCSPISGHRSVSWYQQTPGQGLQFLFEYFSETQRNKGNFPGRFSGRQFSNSRSEMNVSTLELGDSALYLCASSLEGTATDTQYFGPGTRLTVL.